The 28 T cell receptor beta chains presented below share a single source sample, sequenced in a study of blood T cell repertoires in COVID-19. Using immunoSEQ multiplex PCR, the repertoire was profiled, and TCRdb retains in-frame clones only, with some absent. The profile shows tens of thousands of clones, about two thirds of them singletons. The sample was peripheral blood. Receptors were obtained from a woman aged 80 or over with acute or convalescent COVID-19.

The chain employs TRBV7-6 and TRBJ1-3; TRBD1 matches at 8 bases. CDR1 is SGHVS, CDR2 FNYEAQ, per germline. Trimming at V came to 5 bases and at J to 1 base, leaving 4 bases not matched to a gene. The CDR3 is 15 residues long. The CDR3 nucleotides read TGTGCCAGCAGCCCACGGACAGGGTCTGGAAACACCATATATTTT. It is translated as CASSPRTGSGNTIYF.

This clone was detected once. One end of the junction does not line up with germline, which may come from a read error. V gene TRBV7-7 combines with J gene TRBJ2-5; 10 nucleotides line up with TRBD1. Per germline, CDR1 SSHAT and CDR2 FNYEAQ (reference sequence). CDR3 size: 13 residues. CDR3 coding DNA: TGTGCTAGCAGCTTGGGACAGGGGAAGACCCAGTACTTC. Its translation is CASSLGQGKTQYF.

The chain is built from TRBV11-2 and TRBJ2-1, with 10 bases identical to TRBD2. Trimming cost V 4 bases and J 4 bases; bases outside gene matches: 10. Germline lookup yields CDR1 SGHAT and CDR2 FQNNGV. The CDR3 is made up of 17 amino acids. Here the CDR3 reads CASSYTELAGIYNEQFF. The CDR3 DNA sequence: TGTGCCAGCAGCTACACCGAACTAGCGGGGATATACAATGAGCAGTTCTTC.

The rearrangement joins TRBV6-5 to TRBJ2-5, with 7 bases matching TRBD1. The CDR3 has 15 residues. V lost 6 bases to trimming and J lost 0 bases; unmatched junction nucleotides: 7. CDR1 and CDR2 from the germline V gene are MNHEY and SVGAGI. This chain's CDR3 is CASSHPDRDQETQYF. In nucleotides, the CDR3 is TGTGCCAGCAGCCACCCCGACAGGGACCAAGAGACCCAGTACTTC.

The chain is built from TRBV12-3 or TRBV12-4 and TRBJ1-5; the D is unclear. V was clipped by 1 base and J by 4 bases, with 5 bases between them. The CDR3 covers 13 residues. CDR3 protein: CASSLELNQPQHF. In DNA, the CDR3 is TGTGCCAGCAGTTTAGAGCTAAATCAGCCCCAGCATTTT.

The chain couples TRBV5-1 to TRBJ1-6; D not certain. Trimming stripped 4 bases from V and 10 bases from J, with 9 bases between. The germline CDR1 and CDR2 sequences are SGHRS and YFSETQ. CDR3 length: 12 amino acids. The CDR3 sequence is CASSPDKSPLHF. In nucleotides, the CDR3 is TGCGCCAGCAGCCCCGACAAATCACCCCTCCACTTT.

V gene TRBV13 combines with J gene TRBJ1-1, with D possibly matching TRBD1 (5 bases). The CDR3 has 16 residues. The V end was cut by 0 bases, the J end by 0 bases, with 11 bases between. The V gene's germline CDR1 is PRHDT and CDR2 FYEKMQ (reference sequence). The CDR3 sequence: CASSLGGGGVNTEAFF. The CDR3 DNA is TGTGCCAGCAGCTTAGGAGGCGGGGGGGTGAACACTGAAGCTTTCTTT.

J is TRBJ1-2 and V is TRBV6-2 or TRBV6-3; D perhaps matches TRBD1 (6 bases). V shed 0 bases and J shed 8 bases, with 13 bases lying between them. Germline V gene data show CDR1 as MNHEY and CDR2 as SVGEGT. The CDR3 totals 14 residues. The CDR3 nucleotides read TGTGCCAGCAGTTACTCGACACAGGGAAACGGCTACACCTTC. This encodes CASSYSTQGNGYTF.

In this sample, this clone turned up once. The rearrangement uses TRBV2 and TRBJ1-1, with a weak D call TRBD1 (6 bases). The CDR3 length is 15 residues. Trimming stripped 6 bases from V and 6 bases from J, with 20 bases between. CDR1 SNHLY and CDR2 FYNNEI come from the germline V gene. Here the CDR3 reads CASSRARGNNAEAFF. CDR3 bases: TGTGCCAGCAGCAGGGCCAGGGGTAATAACGCTGAAGCTTTCTTT.

CDR3 DNA sequence: TGTGCCAGCAGCGTAGATGGACAGGGTCATGAAAAACTGTTTTTT. Translating gives CASSVDGQGHEKLFF. The rearrangement links TRBV9 to TRBJ1-4; the match to TRBD1 covers 8 bases. The CDR3 consists of 15 residues. The J segment lost 6 bases and the V segment lost 0 bases, leaving 4 bases of the junction unmatched. The germline CDR1 and CDR2 sequences are SGDLS and YYNGEE. The full variable domain, its missing parts supplied by reference TRBV9 and TRBJ1-4, is DSGVTQTPKHLITATGQRVTLRCSPRSGDLSVYWYQQSLDQGLQFLIQYYNGEERAKGNILERFSAQQFPDLHSELNLSSLELGDSALYFCASSVDGQGHEKLFFGSGTQLSVL.

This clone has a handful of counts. The CDR3 coding sequence is TGCGCCAGCAGCCAGTCAGGGTACGGCTATGGCTACACCTTC. Residues: CASSQSGYGYGYTF. The chain recombines TRBV4-1 with TRBJ1-2; TRBD1 is a possible D gene (5 bases). The length of the CDR3 is 14 residues. The V and J ends lost 3 bases and 4 bases respectively, with 12 bases between them. Germline CDR1 and CDR2: MGHRA and YSYEKL.

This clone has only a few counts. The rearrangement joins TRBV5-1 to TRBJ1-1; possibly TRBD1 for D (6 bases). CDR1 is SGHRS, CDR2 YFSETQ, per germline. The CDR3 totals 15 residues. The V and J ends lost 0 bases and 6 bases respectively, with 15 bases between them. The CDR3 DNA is TGCGCCAGCAGCTTGGACGGGGGGGCGGTCTCTGAAGCTTTCTTT. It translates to CASSLDGGAVSEAFF.

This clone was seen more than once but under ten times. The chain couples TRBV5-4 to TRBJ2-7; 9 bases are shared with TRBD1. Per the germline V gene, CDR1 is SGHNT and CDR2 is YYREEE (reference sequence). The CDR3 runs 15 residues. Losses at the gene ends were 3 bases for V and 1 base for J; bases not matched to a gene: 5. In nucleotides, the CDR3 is TGTGCCAGCAGCTCCGCGGACAGGGGTTCCTACGAGCAGTACTTC. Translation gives CASSSADRGSYEQYF.

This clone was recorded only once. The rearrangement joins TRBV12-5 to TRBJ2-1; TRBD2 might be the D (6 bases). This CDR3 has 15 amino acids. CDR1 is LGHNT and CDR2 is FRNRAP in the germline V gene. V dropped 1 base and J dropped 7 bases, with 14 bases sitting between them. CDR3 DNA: TGTGCTAGTGGTTTGGGGGCTAGCGCGGGTAATGAGCAGTTCTTC. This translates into CASGLGASAGNEQFF.

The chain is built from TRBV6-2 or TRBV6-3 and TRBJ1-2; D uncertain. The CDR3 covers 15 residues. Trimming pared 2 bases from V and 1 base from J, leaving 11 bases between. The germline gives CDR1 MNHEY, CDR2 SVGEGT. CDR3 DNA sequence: TGTGCCAGCAGTTACCACGTGGGCAGTAACTATGGCTACACCTTC. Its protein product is CASSYHVGSNYGYTF.

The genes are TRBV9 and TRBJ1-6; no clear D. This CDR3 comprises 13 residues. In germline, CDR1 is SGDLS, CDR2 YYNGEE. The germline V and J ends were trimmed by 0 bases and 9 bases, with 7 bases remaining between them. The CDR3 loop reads CASSVEGSSPLHF. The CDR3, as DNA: TGTGCCAGCAGCGTAGAAGGGAGTTCACCCCTCCACTTT.

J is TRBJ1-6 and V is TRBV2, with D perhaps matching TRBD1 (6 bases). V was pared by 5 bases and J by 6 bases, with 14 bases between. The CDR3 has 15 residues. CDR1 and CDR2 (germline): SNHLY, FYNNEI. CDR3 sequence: CASSSTGSSNSPLHF. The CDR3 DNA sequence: TGTGCCAGCAGTTCTACAGGGTCTTCTAATTCACCCCTCCACTTT.

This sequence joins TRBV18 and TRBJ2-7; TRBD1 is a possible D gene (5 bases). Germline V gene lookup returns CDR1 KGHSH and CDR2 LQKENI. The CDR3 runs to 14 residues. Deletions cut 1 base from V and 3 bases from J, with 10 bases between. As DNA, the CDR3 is TGTGCCAGCTCACCACGGCAGGGAAACTACGAGCAGTACTTC. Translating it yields CASSPRQGNYEQYF.

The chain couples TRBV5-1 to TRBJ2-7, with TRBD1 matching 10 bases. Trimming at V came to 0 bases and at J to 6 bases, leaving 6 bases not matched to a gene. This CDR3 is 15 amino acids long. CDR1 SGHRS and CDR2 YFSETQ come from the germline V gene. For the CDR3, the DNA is TGCGCCAGCAGCTTGGGAGACAGGGGGCTTATCGAGCAGTACTTC. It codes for CASSLGDRGLIEQYF.

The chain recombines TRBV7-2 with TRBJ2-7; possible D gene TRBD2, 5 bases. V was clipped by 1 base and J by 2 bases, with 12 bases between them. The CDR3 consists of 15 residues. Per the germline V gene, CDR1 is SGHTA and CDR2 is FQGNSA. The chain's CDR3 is CASSLGLAVAYEQYF. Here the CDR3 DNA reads TGTGCCAGCAGCTTAGGGCTAGCAGTGGCCTACGAGCAGTACTTC.

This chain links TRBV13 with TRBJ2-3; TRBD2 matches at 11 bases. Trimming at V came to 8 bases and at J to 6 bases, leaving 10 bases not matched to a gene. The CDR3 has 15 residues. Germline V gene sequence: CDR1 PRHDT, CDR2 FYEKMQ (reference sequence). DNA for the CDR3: TGTGCCAGCGGTGGGGCCGCTAGCGGGAGGGATACGCAGTATTTT. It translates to CASGGAASGRDTQYF.

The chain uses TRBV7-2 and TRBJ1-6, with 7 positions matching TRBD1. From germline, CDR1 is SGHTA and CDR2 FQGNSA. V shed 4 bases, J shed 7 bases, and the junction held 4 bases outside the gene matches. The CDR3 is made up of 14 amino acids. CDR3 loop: CASSWTGRNSPLHF. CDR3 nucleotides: TGTGCCAGCAGCTGGACAGGTCGAAATTCACCCCTCCACTTT.

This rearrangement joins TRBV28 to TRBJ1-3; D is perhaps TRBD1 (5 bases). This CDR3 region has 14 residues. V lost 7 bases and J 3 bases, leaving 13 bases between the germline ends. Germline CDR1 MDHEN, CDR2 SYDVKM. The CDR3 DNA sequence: TGTGCCAGCAAGGAAGGGGCAGGTGGAAACACCATATATTTT. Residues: CASKEGAGGNTIYF.

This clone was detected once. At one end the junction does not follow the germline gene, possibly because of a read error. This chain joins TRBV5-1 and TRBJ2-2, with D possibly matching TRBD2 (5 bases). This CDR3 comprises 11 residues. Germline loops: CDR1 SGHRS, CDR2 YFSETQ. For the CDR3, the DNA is TGCGCCAGCAGCTTGACCCGGGGAGCTGTTTTT. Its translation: CASSLTRGAVF.

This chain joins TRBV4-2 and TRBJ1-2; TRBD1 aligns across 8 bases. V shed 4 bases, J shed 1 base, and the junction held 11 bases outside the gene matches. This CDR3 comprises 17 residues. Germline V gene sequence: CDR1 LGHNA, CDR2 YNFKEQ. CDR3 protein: CASSPETTGGNNYGYTF. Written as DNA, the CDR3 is TGTGCCAGCAGCCCAGAGACTACAGGGGGGAATAACTATGGCTACACCTTC.

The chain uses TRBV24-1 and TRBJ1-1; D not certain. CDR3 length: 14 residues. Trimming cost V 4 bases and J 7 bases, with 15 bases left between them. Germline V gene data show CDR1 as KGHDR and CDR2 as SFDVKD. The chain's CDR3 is CATSDTTGLNEAFF. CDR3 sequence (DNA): TGTGCCACCAGTGACACCACGGGTCTGAATGAAGCTTTCTTT.

DNA of the CDR3: TGTGCCAGCAGCTTGGTGACAGGGGATACCTACGAGCAGTACTTC. Its translation is CASSLVTGDTYEQYF. The chain employs TRBV5-8 and TRBJ2-7; 8 positions match TRBD1. J was trimmed by 2 bases and V by 0 bases; bases with no gene match: 4. Germline CDR1 is SGHTS and CDR2 is YDEGEE. This CDR3 is 15 amino acids long.

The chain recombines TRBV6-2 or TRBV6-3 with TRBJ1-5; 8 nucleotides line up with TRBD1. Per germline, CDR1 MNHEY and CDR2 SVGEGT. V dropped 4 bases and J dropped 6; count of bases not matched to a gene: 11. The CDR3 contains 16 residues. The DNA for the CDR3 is TGTGCCAGCAGTTCCCAATTGACAGGGGAGGCTCAGCCCCAGCATTTT. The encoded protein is CASSSQLTGEAQPQHF.